The clone carrying this T cell receptor beta chain was observed a few times. The data were taken from a study of response to subunit inactivated influenza vaccine. TCRdb redid the calling of the RT-PCR reads with MiXCR, one entry per CDR3 protein. The repertoire holds about 570,000 distinct CDR3 sequences, approximately 11% seen once, with about 10% in the top ten. V was cut by 5 bases and J by 10 bases, with 12 bases left in between. The V gene's germline CDR1 is SGHNT and CDR2 YENEEA. The CDR3 runs to 12 residues. These data were also reused for a study on T cells expressing NK-cell markers. According to that study: It was by 5'RACE template switching with UMIs that TCR beta cDNA was made. TCR beta repertoires came from sorted CD3+CD56+NKG2C+, CD3+CD56+NKG2C- and CD3+CD56-NKG2C+ T cells. HCMV seropositivity characterized most of the eight sequenced donors, and seronegativity one. Similarly, these clonotypes led the CD3+CD56-NKG2C+ fraction as well in several donors.

Sequenced here: PBMCs from blood, sampled on the day of vaccination. The sequence came from a man aged 50-60 years who received an inactivated influenza vaccine. The chain has TRBV11-3 and TRBJ2-4; a weak D match, TRBD2 (6 bases). For the CDR3, the DNA is TGTGCCAGCAGCGGCGGGGCGAGGATTCAGTACTTC. This codes for CASSGGARIQYF. Looking up the rest from reference TRBV11-3 and TRBJ2-4 gives the full variable domain: EAGVVQSPRYKIIEKKQPVAFWCNPISGHNTLYWYLQNLGQGPELLIRYENEEAVDDSQLPKDRFSAERLKGVDSTLKIQPAELGDSAVYLCASSGGARIQYFGAGTRLSVL.